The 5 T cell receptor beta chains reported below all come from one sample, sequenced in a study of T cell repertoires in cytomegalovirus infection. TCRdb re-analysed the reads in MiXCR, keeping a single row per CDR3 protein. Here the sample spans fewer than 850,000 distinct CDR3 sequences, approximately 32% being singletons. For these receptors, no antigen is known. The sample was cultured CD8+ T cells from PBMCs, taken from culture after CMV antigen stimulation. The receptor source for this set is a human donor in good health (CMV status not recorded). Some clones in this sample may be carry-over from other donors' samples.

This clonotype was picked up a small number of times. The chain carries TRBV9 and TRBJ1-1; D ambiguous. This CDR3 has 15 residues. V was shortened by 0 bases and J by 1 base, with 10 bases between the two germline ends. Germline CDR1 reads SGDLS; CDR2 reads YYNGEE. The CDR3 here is CASSVATRRNTEAFF. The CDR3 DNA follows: TGTGCCAGCAGCGTAGCTACTCGTCGGAACACTGAAGCTTTCTTT.

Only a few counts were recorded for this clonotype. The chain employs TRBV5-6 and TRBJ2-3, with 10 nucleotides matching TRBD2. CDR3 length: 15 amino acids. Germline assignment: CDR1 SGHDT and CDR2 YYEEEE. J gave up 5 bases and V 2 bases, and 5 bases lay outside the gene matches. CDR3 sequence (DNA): TGTGCCAGCAGCTTCGCGGGACTAGCGATAGATACGCAGTATTTT. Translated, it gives CASSFAGLAIDTQYF. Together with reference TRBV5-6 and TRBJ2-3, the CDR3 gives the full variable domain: DAGVTQSPTHLIKTRGQQVTLRCSPKSGHDTVSWYQQALGQGPQFIFQYYEEEERQRGNFPDRFSGHQFPNYSSELNVNALLLGDSALYLCASSFAGLAIDTQYFGPGTRLTVL.

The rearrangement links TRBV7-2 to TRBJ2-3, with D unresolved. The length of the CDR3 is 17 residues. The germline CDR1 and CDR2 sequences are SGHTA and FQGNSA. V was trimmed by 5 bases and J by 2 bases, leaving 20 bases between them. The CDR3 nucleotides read TGTGCCAGCAGCCCCCGCGAGCAGATGCTACTCACAGATACGCAGTATTTT. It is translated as CASSPREQMLLTDTQYF.

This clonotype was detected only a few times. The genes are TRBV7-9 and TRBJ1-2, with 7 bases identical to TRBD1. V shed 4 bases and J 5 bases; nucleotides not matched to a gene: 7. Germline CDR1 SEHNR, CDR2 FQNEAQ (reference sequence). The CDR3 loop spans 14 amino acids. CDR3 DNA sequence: TGTGCCAGCAGCTCCGGGACAGCGACGTATGGCTACACCTTC. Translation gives CASSSGTATYGYTF.

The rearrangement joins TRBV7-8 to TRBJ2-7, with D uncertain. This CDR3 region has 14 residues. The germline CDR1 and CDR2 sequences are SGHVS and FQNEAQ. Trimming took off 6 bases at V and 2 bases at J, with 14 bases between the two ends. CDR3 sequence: CASRADGNPYEQYV. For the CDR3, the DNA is TGTGCCAGCAGGGCCGACGGAAACCCCTACGAGCAGTACGTC.